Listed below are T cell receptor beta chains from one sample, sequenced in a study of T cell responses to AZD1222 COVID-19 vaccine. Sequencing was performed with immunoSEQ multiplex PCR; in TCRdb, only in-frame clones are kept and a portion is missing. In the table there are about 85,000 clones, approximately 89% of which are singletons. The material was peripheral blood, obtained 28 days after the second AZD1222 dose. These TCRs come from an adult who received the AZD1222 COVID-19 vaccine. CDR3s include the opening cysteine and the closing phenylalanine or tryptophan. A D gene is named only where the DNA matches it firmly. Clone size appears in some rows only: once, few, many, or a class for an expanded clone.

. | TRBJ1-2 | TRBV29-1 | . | CSVGSGVTYGYTF | TGCAGCGTTGGTTCAGGTGTCACCTATGGCTACACCTTC
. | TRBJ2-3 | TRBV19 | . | CASSISDTQYF | TGTGCCAGTAGTATTAGTGATACGCAGTATTTT
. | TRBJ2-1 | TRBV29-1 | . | CSVAPQGRSNEQFF | TGCAGCGTTGCCCCCCAGGGACGATCAAATGAGCAGTTCTTC
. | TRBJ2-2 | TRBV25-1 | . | CASSEIASSNTGELFF | TGTGCCAGCAGTGAAATCGCTAGCTCGAACACCGGGGAGCTGTTTTTT
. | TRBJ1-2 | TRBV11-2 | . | CASSPGQYGYTF | TGTGCCAGCAGCCCCGGACAGTATGGCTACACCTTC
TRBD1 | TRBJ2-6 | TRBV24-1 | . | CATGPGGGSGANVLTF | TGTGCCACCGGGCCAGGGGGTGGGTCTGGGGCCAACGTCCTGACTTTC
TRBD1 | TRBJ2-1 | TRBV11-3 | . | CASSPPGQGVNEQFF | TGTGCCAGCAGCCCCCCGGGACAGGGTGTCAATGAGCAGTTCTTC
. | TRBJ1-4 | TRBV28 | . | CASRTNEKLFF | TGTGCCAGCAGAACTAATGAAAAACTGTTTTTT
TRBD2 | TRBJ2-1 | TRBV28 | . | CASSSLAGIRFNEQFF | TGTGCCAGCAGTTCACTAGCGGGAATCAGGTTCAATGAGCAGTTCTTC
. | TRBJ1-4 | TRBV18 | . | CASSPGADEKLFF | TGTGCCAGCTCACCGGGGGCAGATGAAAAACTGTTTTTT
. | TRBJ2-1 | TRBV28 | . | CASSPNTGFHEQFF | TGTGCCAGCAGCCCCAACACAGGGTTCCATGAGCAGTTCTTC
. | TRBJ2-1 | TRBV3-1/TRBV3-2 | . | CASSRSTEQFF | TGTGCCAGCAGCCGCTCGACGGAGCAGTTCTTC
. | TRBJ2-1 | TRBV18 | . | CASSLQERPYNEQFF | TGTGCCAGCTCACTCCAAGAGAGACCCTACAATGAGCAGTTCTTC
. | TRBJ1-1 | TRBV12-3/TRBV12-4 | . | CASTQQVNTEAFF | TGTGCCAGCACCCAACAGGTGAACACTGAAGCTTTCTTT
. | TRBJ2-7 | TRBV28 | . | CASSFSGTLSYEQYF | TGTGCCAGCAGTTTTAGTGGGACCCTCTCCTACGAGCAGTACTTC
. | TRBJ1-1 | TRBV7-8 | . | CASSLRTDLNTEAFF | TGTGCCAGCAGCCTAAGGACAGACCTGAACACTGAAGCTTTCTTT
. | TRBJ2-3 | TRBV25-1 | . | CASRRGGGIGTDTQYF | TGTGCCAGCAGGAGAGGCGGAGGGATAGGGACAGATACGCAGTATTTT
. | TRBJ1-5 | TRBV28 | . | CASSLLGSNQPQHF | TGTGCCAGCAGTTTACTGGGTAGCAATCAGCCCCAGCATTTT
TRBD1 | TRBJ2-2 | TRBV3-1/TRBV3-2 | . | CASSPDRGAGELFF | TGTGCCAGCAGCCCAGACAGGGGGGCCGGGGAGCTGTTTTTT
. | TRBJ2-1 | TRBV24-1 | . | CATSGGYRSSYNEQFF | TGTGCCACCAGTGGTGGCTACAGGAGCTCCTACAATGAGCAGTTCTTC
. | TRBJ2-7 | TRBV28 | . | CASSLRQGGEQYF | TGTGCCAGCAGTTTACGTCAGGGGGGGGAGCAGTACTTC
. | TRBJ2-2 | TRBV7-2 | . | CASSLYPLQGETGELFF | TGTGCCAGCAGCTTATACCCCTTACAGGGTGAAACCGGGGAGCTGTTTTTT
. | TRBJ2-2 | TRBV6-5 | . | CASRAGAYTGELFF | TGTGCCAGCAGAGCCGGGGCGTACACCGGGGAGCTGTTTTTT
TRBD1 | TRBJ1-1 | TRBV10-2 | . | CASSVGQGGTEAFF | TGCGCCAGCAGCGTAGGACAGGGCGGCACTGAAGCTTTCTTT
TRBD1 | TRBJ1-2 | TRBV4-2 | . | CASSHLGTEHGYTF | TGTGCCAGCAGCCACCTAGGGACAGAGCATGGCTACACCTTC
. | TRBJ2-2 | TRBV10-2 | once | CASSDTGKNTGELFF | TGCGCCAGCAGTGATACAGGGAAGAACACCGGGGAGCTGTTTTTT
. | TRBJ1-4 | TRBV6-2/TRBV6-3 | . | CASCRGVEEKLFF | TGTGCCAGCTGCCGAGGGGTAGAGGAAAAACTGTTTTTT
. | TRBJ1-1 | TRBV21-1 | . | CASSSKMNTEAFF | TGTGCCAGCAGCTCAAAGATGAACACTGAAGCTTTCTTT
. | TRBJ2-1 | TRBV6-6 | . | CATVPDGGPNNEQFF | TGTGCCACCGTCCCCGATGGGGGTCCCAACAATGAGCAGTTCTTC
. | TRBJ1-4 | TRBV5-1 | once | CASSLGTTNEKLFF | TGCGCCAGCAGCTTGGGAACAACTAATGAAAAACTGTTTTTT
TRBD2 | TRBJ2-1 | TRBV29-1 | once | CSVGGGINNEQFF | TGCAGCGTGGGGGGAGGGATAAACAATGAGCAGTTCTTC
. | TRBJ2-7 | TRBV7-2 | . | CASSTTSYEQYF | TGTGCCAGCAGCACCACTAGCTACGAGCAGTACTTC
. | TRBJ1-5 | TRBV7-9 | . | CASSLAQRGYSNQPQHF | TGTGCCAGCAGCTTAGCCCAGAGGGGCTATAGCAATCAGCCCCAGCATTTT
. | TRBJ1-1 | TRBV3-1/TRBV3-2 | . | CASSQGGAPEAFF | TGTGCCAGCAGCCAAGGGGGGGCTCCTGAAGCTTTCTTT
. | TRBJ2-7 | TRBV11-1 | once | CASSERVREQYF | TGTGCCAGCAGCGAACGGGTGAGAGAGCAGTACTTC
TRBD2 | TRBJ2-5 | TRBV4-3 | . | CASAQTSGRETQYF | TGCGCCAGCGCGCAGACTAGCGGGAGAGAGACCCAGTACTTC
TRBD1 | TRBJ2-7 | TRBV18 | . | CASSPRDRSYEQYF | TGTGCCAGCTCACCCCGGGACAGATCCTACGAGCAGTACTTC
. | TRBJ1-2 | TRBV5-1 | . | CASSGPGLPNYGYTF | TGCGCCAGCAGCGGACCGGGCCTCCCTAACTATGGCTACACCTTC
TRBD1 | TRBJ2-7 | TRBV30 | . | CAWQNRGREQYF | TGTGCCTGGCAAAACAGGGGGCGCGAGCAGTACTTC
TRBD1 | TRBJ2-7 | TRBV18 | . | CASSPPRTGGAMYEQYF | TGTGCCAGCTCACCACCGAGGACAGGGGGCGCAATGTACGAGCAGTACTTC
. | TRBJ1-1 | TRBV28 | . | CASSYPSGGTEAFF | TGTGCCAGCAGCTACCCAAGCGGGGGGACTGAAGCTTTCTTT
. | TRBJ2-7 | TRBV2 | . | CASSDRQFSSYEQYF | TGTGCCAGCAGTGACCGGCAGTTCAGCTCCTACGAGCAGTACTTC
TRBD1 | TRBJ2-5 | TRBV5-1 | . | CASSLGSGGGTEPPVETQYF | TGCGCCAGCAGCTTGGGGAGTGGCGGTGGGACAGAACCACCCGTGGAGACCCAGTACTTC
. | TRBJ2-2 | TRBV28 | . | CASRLPGSGTGELFF | TGTGCCAGCAGATTACCCGGGAGCGGCACCGGGGAGCTGTTTTTT
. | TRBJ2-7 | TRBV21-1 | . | CARDRGYEQYF | TGTGCCAGGGACAGGGGCTACGAGCAGTACTTC
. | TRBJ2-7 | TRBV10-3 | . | CAISELGQNYEQYF | TGTGCCATCAGTGAGCTCGGACAGAACTACGAGCAGTACTTC
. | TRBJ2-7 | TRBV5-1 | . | CASSLWDNAYEQYF | TGCGCCAGCAGCTTGTGGGACAATGCCTACGAGCAGTACTTC
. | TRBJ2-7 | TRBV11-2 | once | CASSLTIDTVLYEQYF | TGTGCCAGCAGCTTAACGATCGACACCGTTTTATACGAGCAGTACTTC
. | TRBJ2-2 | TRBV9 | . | CASNPFLATGELFF | TGTGCCAGCAATCCCTTCCTCGCCACCGGGGAGCTGTTTTTT
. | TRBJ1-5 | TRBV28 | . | CASSLVSGENQPQHF | TGTGCCAGCAGTTTGGTGTCAGGGGAAAATCAGCCCCAGCATTTT
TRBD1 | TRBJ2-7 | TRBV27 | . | CASKTGTAYEQYF | TGTGCCAGCAAGACAGGGACAGCTTACGAGCAGTACTTC
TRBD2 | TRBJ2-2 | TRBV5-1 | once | CASSPTSVTGELFF | TGCGCCAGCAGCCCGACTAGCGTTACCGGGGAGCTGTTTTTT
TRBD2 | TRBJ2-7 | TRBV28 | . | CASSLSASGSYEQYF | TGTGCCAGCAGTTTATCGGCTAGCGGGAGCTACGAGCAGTACTTC
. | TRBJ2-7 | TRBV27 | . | CASKFAGGSYEQYF | TGTGCCAGCAAATTTGCTGGGGGTTCCTACGAGCAGTACTTC
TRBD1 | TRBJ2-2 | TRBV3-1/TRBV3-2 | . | CASSQYRGLSGELFF | TGTGCCAGCAGCCAATACAGGGGGCTATCCGGGGAGCTGTTTTTT
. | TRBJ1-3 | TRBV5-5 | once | CASTPGGGNTIYF | TGTGCCAGCACCCCCGGGGGTGGAAACACCATATATTTT